This T cell receptor (beta chain) was recorded in a study of identical twins. TCRdb reprocessed the 5' RACE reads via MiXCR and lists one record per CDR3 protein. The sample has roughly 230,000 distinct CDR3 sequences, about 9% seen once. In this sample, this clonotype turned up many times. Germline lookup yields CDR1 SQVTM and CDR2 ANQGSEA. This CDR3 region has 14 residues. The germline V and J ends were trimmed by 6 bases and 5 bases, with 20 bases remaining between them. The sample was also linked to a second study, of yellow fever vaccine responses in identical twins.

This clonotype was sampled from a woman aged 18-35 years in good health. Sequencing was performed on CD8+ T cells sorted from blood. J is TRBJ2-7 and V is TRBV29-1; TRBD1 or TRBD2 may be the D gene (7 bases each). CDR3 sequence (DNA): TGCAGCGTCCCCGGGGGAGGGGGCTTCCACGAGCAGTACTTC. Amino acids: CSVPGGGGFHEQYF.